The present T cell receptor (beta chain) was sequenced within a study of shared clonotypes between healthy human individuals. The study, taken as a whole, reports: In this cohort, only blood was sampled, and tissue repertoires likely differ. It was anticipated that sequencing depth would influence how many clonotypes donors shared.

The sorted-subset replicate PCRs were given 150 to 200 ng DNA, which is 30,000 to 35,000 T cell genomes. In the authors' workflow: ImmunoSEQ sequences covered only the junction and lacked quality scores; filtering therefore differed. The assay was immunoSEQ multiplex PCR, and TCRdb's table has in-frame clones only and misses some. V and J calls plus clone size are reproduced from that table; the DNA served to infer D and trimming. Among about 190,000 clones listed, around 63% were seen once. This CDR3 region has 16 residues. Germline CDR1 is MGHDK and CDR2 is SYGVNS. The J segment lost 4 bases and the V segment lost 5 bases, leaving 8 bases of the junction unmatched. This clone was seen a handful of times. Antigen specificity is unknown.

This chain joins TRBV25-1 and TRBJ1-2, with 12 nucleotides matching TRBD1. The TCR sequence derives from a man aged 25-45 years in good health. The material sequenced was memory CD4+ T cells sorted from blood. The subset: CD45RA-negative fraction. As DNA, the CDR3 is TGTGCCAGCAGTTTTCCGGGACAGGGGGCTGGCTATGGCTACACCTTC. It translates to CASSFPGQGAGYGYTF.